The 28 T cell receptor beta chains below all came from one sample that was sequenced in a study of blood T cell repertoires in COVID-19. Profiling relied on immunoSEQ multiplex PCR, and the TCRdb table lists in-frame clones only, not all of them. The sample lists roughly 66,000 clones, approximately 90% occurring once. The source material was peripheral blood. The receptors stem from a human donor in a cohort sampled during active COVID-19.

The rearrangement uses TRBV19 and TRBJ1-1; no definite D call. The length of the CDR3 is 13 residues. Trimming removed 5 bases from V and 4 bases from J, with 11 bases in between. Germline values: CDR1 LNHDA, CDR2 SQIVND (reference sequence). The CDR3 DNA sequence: TGTGCCAGTAGTCCCCCGAGGGTCACTGAAGCTTTCTTT. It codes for CASSPPRVTEAFF.

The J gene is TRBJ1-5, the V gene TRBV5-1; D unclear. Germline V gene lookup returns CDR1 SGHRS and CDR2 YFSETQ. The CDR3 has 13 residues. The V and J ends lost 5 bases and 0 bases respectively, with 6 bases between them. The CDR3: CASRQNSNQPQHF. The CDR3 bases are TGCGCCAGCAGGCAGAATAGCAATCAGCCCCAGCATTTT.

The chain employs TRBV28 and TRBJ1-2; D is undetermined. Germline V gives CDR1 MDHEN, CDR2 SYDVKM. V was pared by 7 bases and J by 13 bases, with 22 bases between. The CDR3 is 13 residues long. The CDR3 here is CASTLPSGENRTF. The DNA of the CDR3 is TGTGCCAGCACCCTCCCAAGCGGGGAGAATCGCACCTTC.

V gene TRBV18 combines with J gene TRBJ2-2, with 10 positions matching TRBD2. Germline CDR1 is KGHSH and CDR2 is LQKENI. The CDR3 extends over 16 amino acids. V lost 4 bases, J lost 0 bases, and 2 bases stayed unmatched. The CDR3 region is CASSQGLAANTGELFF. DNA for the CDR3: TGTGCCAGCTCACAAGGACTAGCGGCGAACACCGGGGAGCTGTTTTTT.

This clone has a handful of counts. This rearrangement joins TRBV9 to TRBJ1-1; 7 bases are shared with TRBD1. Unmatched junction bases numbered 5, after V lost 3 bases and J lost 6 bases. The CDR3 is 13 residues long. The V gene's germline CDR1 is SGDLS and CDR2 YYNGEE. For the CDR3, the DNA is TGTGCCAGCAGCGCGGCCGGGACAGCTGAAGCTTTCTTT. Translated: CASSAAGTAEAFF.

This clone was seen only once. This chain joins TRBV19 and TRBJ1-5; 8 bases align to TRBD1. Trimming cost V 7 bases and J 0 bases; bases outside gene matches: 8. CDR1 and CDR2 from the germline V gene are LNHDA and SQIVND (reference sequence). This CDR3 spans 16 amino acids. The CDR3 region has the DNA TGTGCCAGTACCGACAGGGGAGAACTTAGCAATCAGCCCCAGCATTTT. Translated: CASTDRGELSNQPQHF.

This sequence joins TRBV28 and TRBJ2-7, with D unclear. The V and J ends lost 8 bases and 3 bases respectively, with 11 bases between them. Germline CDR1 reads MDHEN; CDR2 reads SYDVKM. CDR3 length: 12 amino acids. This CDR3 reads CASQSRNYEQYF. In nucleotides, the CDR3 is TGTGCCAGCCAGAGCAGGAACTACGAGCAGTACTTC.

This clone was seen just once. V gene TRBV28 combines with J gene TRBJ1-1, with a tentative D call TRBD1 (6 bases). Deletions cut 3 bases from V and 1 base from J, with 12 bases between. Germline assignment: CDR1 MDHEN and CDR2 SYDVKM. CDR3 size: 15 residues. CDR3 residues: CASSLAGGSNTEAFF. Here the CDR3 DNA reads TGTGCCAGCAGTTTGGCGGGGGGCTCGAACACTGAAGCTTTCTTT.

CDR3 DNA: TGTGCCAGCAGGTTCCGGGACAGGGTCTATGGCTACACCTTC. Translating it yields CASRFRDRVYGYTF. The rearrangement uses TRBV27 and TRBJ1-2; 9 bases map to TRBD1. In germline, CDR1 is MNHEY, CDR2 SMNVEV (reference sequence). V shed 6 bases, J shed 4 bases, and the junction held 6 bases outside the gene matches. The CDR3 extends over 14 amino acids.

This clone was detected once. The CDR3 spells CASSYSQGDEQYF. For the CDR3, the DNA is TGTGCCAGCAGTTACTCCCAGGGCGACGAGCAGTACTTC. The gene calls are TRBV6-6 and TRBJ2-7; possible D gene TRBD1, 5 bases. Trimming took off 0 bases at V and 5 bases at J, with 8 bases between the two ends. The CDR3 contains 13 residues. The V gene's germline CDR1 is MNHNY and CDR2 SVGAGI (reference sequence).

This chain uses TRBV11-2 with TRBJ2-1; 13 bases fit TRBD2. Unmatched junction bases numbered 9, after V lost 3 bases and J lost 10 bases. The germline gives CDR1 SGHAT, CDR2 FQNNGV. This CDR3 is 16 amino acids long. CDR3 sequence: CASSLGTSGESGEQFF. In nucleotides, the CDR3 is TGTGCCAGCAGCTTGGGGACTAGCGGGGAGTCGGGGGAGCAGTTCTTC.

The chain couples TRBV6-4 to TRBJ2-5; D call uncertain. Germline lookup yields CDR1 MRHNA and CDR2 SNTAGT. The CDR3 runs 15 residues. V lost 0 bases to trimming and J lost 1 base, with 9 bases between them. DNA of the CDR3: TGTGCCAGCAGTGACTCCCCAGGTACCCAAGAGACCCAGTACTTC. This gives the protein CASSDSPGTQETQYF.

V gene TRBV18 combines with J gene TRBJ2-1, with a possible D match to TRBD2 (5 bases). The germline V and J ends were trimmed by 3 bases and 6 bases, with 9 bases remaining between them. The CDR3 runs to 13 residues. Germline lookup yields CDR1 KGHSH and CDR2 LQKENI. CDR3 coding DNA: TGTGCCAGCTCACCGCTTGAGGGCAATGAGCAGTTCTTC. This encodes CASSPLEGNEQFF.

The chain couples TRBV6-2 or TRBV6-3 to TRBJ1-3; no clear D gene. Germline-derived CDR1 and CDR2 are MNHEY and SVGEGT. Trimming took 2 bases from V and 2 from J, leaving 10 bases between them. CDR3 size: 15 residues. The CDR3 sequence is CASSYEGRAGNTIYF. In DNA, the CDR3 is TGTGCCAGCAGTTACGAGGGAAGAGCTGGAAACACCATATATTTT.

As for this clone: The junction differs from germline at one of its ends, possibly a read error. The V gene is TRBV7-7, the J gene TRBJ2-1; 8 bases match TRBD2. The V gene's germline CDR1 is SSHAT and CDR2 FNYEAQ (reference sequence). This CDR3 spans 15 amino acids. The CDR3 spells CASSLERELDNEQFF. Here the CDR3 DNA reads TGTGCTAGCAGCTTAGAGCGGGAGTTGGACAATGAGCAGTTCTTC.

CDR3 in amino acids: CASRGSNTEAFF. The CDR3 bases are TGTGCCAGCCGCGGATCTAACACTGAAGCTTTCTTT. V usage is TRBV6-5 and J usage is TRBJ1-1; the D is unclear. The CDR3 runs to 12 residues. V was trimmed by 8 bases and J by 2 bases, leaving 9 bases between them. Per germline, CDR1 MNHEY and CDR2 SVGAGI.

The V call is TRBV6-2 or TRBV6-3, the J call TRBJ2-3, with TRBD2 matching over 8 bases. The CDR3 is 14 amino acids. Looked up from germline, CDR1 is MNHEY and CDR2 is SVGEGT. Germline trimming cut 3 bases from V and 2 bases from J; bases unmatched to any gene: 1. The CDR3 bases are TGTGCCAGCAGTTATAGCGGGAACACAGATACGCAGTATTTT. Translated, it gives CASSYSGNTDTQYF.

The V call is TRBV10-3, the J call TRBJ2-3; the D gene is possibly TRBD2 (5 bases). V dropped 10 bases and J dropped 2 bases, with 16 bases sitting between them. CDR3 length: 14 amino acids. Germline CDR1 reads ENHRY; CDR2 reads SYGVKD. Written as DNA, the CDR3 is TGTGCCACCGAGGGTGCCGGAAACACAGATACGCAGTATTTT. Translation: CATEGAGNTDTQYF.

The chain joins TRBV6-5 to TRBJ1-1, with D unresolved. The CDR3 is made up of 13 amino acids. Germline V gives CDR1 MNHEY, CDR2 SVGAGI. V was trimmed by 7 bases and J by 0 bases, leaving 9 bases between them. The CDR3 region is CASNRGLNTEAFF. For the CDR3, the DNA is TGTGCCAGCAATCGAGGGCTGAACACTGAAGCTTTCTTT.

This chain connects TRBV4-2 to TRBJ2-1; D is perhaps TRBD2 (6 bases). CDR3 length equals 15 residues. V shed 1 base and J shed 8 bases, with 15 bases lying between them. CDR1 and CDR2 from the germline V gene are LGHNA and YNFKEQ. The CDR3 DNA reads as TGTGCCAGCAGCCAAGCCGGGACTGACTCCCATGAGCAGTTCTTC. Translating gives CASSQAGTDSHEQFF.

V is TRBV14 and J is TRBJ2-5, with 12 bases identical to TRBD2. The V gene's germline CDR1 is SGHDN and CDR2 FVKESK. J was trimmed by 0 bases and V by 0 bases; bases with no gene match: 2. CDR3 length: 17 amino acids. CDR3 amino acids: CASSQDLAGGYQETQYF. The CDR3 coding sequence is TGTGCCAGCAGCCAAGATCTAGCGGGGGGGTACCAAGAGACCCAGTACTTC.

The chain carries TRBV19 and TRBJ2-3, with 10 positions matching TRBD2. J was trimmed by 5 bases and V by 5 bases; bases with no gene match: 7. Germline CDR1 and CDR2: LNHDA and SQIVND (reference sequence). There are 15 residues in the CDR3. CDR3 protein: CASSLAGDAGDTQYF. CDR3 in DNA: TGTGCCAGTAGTCTAGCGGGAGACGCTGGAGATACGCAGTATTTT.

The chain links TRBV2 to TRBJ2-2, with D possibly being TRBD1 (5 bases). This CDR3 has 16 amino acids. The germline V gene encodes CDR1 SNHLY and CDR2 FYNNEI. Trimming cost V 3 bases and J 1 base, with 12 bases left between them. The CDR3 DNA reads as TGTGCCAGCAGTGAGACTCGAACAGGGAACACCGGGGAGCTGTTTTTT. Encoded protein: CASSETRTGNTGELFF. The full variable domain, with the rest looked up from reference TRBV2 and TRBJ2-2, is EPEVTQTPSHQVTQMGQEVILRCVPISNHLYFYWYRQILGQKVEFLVSFYNNEISEKSEIFDDQFSVERPDGSNFTLKIRSTKLEDSAMYFCASSETRTGNTGELFFGEGSRLTVL.

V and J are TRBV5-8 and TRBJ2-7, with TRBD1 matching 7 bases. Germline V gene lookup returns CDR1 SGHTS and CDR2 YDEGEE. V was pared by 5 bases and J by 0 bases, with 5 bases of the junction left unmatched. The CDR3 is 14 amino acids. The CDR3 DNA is TGTGCCAGCAGTAGACAGGGACACTCCTACGAGCAGTACTTC. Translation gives CASSRQGHSYEQYF. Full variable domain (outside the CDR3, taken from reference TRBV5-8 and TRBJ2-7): EAGVTQSPTHLIKTRGQQATLRCSPISGHTSVYWYQQALGLGLQFLLWYDEGEERNRGNFPPRFSGRQFPNYSSELNVNALELEDSALYLCASSRQGHSYEQYFGPGTRLTVT.

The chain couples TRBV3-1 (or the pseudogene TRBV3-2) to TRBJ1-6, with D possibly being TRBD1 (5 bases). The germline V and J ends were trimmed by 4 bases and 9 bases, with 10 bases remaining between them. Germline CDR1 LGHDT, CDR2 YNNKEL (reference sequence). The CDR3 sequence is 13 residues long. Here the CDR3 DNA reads TGTGCCAGCAGCCCCGACAGTCCTTCACCCCTCCACTTT. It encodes CASSPDSPSPLHF.

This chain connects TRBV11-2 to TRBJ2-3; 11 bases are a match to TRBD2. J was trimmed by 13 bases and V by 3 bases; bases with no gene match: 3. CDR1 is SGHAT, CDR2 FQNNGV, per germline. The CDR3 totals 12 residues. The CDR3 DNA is TGTGCCAGCAGCTTTAGCGGGGGGGCCGAGTATTTT. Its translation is CASSFSGGAEYF.

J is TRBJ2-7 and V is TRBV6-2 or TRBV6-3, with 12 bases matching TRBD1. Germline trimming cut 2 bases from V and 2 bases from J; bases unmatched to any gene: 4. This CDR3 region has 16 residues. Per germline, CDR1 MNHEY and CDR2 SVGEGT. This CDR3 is CASSYGGQGATYEQYF. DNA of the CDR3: TGTGCCAGCAGTTACGGGGGACAGGGGGCGACCTACGAGCAGTACTTC.

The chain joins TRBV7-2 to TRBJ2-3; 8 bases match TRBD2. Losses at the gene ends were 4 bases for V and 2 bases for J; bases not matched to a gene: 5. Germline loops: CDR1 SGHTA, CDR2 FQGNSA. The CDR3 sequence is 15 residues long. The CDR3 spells CASSSTGGSTDTQYF. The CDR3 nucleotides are TGTGCCAGCAGCTCGACGGGGGGGTCCACAGATACGCAGTATTTT.